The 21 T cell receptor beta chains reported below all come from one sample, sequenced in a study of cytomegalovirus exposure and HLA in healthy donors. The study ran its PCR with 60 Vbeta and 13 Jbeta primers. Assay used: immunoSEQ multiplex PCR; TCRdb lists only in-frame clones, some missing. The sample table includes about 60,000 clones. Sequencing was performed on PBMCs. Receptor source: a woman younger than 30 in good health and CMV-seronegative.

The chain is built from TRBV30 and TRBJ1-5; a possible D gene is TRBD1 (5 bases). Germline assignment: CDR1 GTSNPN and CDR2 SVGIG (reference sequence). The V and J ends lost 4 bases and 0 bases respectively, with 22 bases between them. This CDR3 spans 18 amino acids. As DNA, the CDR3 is TGTGCCTGGAAGGGTAAAACAGGCCCGACCTATAGCAATCAGCCCCAGCATTTT. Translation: CAWKGKTGPTYSNQPQHF.

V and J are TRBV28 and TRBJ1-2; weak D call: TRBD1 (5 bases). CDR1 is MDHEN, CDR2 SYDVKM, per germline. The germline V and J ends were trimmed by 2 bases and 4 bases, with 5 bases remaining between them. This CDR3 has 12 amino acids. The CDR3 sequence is CASSLDSYGYTF. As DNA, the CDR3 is TGTGCCAGCAGTTTAGACAGCTATGGCTACACCTTC.

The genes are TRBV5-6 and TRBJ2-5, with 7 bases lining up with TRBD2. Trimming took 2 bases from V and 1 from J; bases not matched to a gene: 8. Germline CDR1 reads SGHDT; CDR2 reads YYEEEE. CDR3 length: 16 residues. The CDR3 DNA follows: TGTGCCAGCAGCTTAGTATTCGGGGGGTTCCAAGAGACCCAGTACTTC. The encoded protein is CASSLVFGGFQETQYF.

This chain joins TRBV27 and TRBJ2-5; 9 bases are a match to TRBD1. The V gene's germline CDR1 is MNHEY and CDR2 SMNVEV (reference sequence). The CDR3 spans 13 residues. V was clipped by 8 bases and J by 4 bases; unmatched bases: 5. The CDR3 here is CASGQGRGETQYF. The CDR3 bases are TGTGCCAGCGGACAGGGGAGAGGAGAGACCCAGTACTTC.

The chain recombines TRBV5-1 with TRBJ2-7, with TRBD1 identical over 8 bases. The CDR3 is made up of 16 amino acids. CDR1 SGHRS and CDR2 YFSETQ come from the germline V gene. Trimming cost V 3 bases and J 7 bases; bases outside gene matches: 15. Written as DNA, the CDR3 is TGCGCCAGCAGCTCGCCAATCGGGACAGGTTCTGAAGAGCAGTACTTC. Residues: CASSSPIGTGSEEQYF.

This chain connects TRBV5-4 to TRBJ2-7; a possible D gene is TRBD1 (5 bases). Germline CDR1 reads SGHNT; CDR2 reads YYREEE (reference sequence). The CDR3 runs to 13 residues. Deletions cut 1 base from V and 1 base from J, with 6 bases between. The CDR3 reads CASSLRQSYEQYF. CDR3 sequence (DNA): TGTGCCAGCAGCTTGCGACAGTCCTACGAGCAGTACTTC.

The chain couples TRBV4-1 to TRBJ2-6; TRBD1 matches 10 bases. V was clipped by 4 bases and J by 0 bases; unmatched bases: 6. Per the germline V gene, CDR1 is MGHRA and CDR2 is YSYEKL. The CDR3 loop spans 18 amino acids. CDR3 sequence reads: CASSRGTGEFSGANVLTF. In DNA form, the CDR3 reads TGCGCCAGCAGCCGGGGGACAGGGGAATTCTCTGGGGCCAACGTCCTGACTTTC.

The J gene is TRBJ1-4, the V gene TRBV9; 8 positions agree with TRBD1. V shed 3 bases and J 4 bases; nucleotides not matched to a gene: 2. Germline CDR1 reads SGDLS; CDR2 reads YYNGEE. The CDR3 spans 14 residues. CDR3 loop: CASSAGQGNEKLFF. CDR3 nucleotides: TGTGCCAGCAGCGCCGGACAGGGTAATGAAAAACTGTTTTTT. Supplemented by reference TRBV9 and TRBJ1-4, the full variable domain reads DSGVTQTPKHLITATGQRVTLRCSPRSGDLSVYWYQQSLDQGLQFLIQYYNGEERAKGNILERFSAQQFPDLHSELNLSSLELGDSALYFCASSAGQGNEKLFFGSGTQLSVL.

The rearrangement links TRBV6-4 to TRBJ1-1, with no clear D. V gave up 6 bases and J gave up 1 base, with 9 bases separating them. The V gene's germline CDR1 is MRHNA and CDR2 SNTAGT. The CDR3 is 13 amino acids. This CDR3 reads CASREQPNTEAFF. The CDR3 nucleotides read TGTGCCAGCAGGGAACAGCCGAACACTGAAGCTTTCTTT.

This CDR3 is CASTGNGYTF. The CDR3, as DNA: TGTGCCAGCACAGGGAATGGCTACACCTTC. V is TRBV28 and J is TRBJ1-2; D may be TRBD1 (5 bases). Germline V CDR1 and CDR2: MDHEN, SYDVKM. V lost 7 bases and J lost 6, with 6 bases in between. This CDR3 has 10 amino acids.

The CDR3 protein is CASGTGFDYGYTF. The CDR3 bases are TGCGCCAGCGGCACAGGGTTCGACTATGGCTACACCTTC. V and J are TRBV5-1 and TRBJ1-2; D possibly corresponds to TRBD1 (6 bases). Germline V gene sequence: CDR1 SGHRS, CDR2 YFSETQ. Trimming pared 7 bases from V and 3 bases from J, leaving 13 bases between. The CDR3 has 13 residues.

The CDR3 spells CSVVDREVYEQYF. DNA for the CDR3: TGCAGCGTTGTCGACAGGGAGGTCTACGAGCAGTACTTC. The chain joins TRBV29-1 to TRBJ2-7; a possible D gene is TRBD1 (7 bases). V lost 4 bases and J lost 3, with 13 bases in between. The CDR3 contains 13 residues. The V gene's germline CDR1 is SQVTM and CDR2 ANQGSEA.

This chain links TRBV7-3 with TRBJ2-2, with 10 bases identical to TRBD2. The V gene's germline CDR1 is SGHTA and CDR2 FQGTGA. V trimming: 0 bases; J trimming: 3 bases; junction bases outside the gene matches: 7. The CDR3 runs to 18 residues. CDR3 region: CASSLTGPAGGYTGELFF. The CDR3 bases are TGTGCCAGCAGCTTAACAGGGCCAGCGGGAGGGTACACCGGGGAGCTGTTTTTT.

The DNA for the CDR3 is TGTGCCAGCTCACCAAGCACAGGACAGGGGTCCGAGCAGTACTTC. Translated: CASSPSTGQGSEQYF. V usage is TRBV18 and J usage is TRBJ2-7; the match to TRBD1 covers 9 bases. Germline assignment: CDR1 KGHSH and CDR2 LQKENI. With 2 bases clipped from V and 6 bases from J, the junction kept 8 bases outside the gene matches. The CDR3 has 15 residues. Based on the CDR3 plus reference TRBV18 and TRBJ2-7, the full variable domain is NAGVMQNPRHLVRRRGQEARLRCSPMKGHSHVYWYRQLPEEGLKFMVYLQKENIIDESGMPKERFSAEFPKEGPSILRIQQVVRGDSAAYFCASSPSTGQGSEQYFGPGTRLTVT.

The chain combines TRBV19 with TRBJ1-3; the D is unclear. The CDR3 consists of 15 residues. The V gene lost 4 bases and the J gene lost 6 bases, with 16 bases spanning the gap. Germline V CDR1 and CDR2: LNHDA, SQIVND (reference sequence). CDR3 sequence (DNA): TGTGCCAGTAGTAGAGCGGAGGGATGGCAAAACACCATATATTTT. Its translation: CASSRAEGWQNTIYF.

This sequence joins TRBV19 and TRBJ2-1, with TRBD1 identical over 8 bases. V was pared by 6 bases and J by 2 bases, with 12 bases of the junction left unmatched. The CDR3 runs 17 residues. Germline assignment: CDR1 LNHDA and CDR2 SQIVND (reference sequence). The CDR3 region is CASSPIRQGKTYNEQFF. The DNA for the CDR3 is TGTGCCAGTAGCCCGATTCGACAGGGGAAGACCTACAATGAGCAGTTCTTC.

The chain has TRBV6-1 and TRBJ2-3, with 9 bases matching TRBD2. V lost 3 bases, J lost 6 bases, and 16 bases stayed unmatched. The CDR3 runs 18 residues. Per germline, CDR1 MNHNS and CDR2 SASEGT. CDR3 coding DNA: TGTGCCAGCAGTGAGAAGGGCGGGAGGGCCATGGGAGGGGATACGCAGTATTTT. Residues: CASSEKGGRAMGGDTQYF.

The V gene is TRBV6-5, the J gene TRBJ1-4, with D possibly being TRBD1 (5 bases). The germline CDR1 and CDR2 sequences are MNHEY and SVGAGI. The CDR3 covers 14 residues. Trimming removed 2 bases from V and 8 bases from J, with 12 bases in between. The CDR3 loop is CASSYGRGGEKLFF. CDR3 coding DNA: TGTGCCAGCAGTTACGGGAGGGGAGGGGAAAAACTGTTTTTT.

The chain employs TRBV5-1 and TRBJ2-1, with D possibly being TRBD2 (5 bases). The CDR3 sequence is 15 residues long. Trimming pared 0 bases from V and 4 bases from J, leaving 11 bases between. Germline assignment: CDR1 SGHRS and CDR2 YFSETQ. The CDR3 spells CASSLVQSGYNEQFF. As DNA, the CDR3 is TGCGCCAGCAGCTTGGTTCAAAGCGGATACAATGAGCAGTTCTTC.

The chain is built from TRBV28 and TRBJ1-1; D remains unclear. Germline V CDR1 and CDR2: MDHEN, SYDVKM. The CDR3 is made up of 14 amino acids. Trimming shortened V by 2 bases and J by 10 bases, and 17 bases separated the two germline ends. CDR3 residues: CASSLPLQAPGAFF. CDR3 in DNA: TGTGCCAGCAGTTTACCCCTCCAAGCCCCTGGAGCTTTCTTT. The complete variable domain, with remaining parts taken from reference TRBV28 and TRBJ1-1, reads DVKVTQSSRYLVKRTGEKVFLECVQDMDHENMFWYRQDPGLGLRLIYFSYDVKMKEKGDIPEGYSVSREKKERFSLILESASTNQTSMYLCASSLPLQAPGAFFGQGTRLTVV.

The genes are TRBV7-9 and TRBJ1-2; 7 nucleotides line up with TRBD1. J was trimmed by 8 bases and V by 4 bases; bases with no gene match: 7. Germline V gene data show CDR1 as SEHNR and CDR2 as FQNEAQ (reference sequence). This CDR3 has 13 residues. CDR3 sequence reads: CASSSLTGLGYTF. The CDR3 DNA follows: TGTGCCAGCAGCTCCTTGACAGGGTTGGGCTACACCTTC.